These 32 T cell receptor beta chains were all obtained from the same sample, sequenced in a study of CD8 T cells in Susac syndrome. RNA in amounts of roughly 0.5 to 1 ug was reverse transcribed with random hexamers. TCRdb independently ran MiXCR on the immunoSEQ multiplex PCR reads; one entry per CDR3 protein. The repertoire holds roughly 200,000 distinct CDR3 sequences, roughly 94% seen once, with approximately 0.08% in the top ten. Sequenced material: CD4+ T cells from PBMCs. The receptors derive from a human donor with multiple sclerosis.

This clonotype was seen a single time. The chain employs TRBV11-2 and TRBJ1-6, with D unresolved. Between the trimmed V and J ends, which lost 3 bases and 4 bases, there was a span of 7 bases. Germline V gives CDR1 SGHAT, CDR2 FQNNGV. The CDR3 is 14 residues long. The CDR3 DNA reads TGTGCCAGCAGCTTCGGGGAATATAATTCACCCCTCCACTTT. Protein sequence: CASSFGEYNSPLHF.

CDR3 coding DNA: TGTGCCAGCAGCCCCAGTGGAGGTAGGGGTGGCTACACCTTC. It encodes CASSPSGGRGGYTF. This chain connects TRBV13 to TRBJ1-2; TRBD1 might be the D (5 bases). CDR1 is PRHDT and CDR2 is FYEKMQ in the germline V gene (reference sequence). V was pared by 5 bases and J by 7 bases, with 17 bases between. This CDR3 is built from 14 residues.

This chain connects TRBV18 to TRBJ2-7; perhaps TRBD2 as D (5 bases). V was cut by 3 bases and J by 7 bases, with 10 bases left in between. The CDR3 is made up of 12 amino acids. CDR1 KGHSH and CDR2 LQKENI come from the germline V gene. CDR3 sequence: CASSPSGIEQYV. CDR3 nucleotide sequence: TGTGCCAGCTCACCGTCCGGGATAGAGCAGTACGTC.

The V call is TRBV20-1, the J call TRBJ1-1; D uncertain. CDR3 length: 14 residues. V was trimmed by 1 base and J by 2 bases, leaving 11 bases between them. Germline V gene data show CDR1 as DFQATT and CDR2 as SNEGSKA (reference sequence). The CDR3 DNA reads as TGCAGTGCTAGAGCGTGGAAGATAAACACTGAAGCTTTCTTT. Residues: CSARAWKINTEAFF.

This sequence joins TRBV19 and TRBJ1-1, with 8 bases that match TRBD1. The J segment lost 5 bases and the V segment lost 6 bases, leaving 8 bases of the junction unmatched. The V gene's germline CDR1 is LNHDA and CDR2 SQIVND (reference sequence). The CDR3 totals 14 residues. The CDR3 DNA reads TGTGCCAGTAGAATCGACAGGGGACGAACTGAAGCTTTCTTT. Encoded protein: CASRIDRGRTEAFF.

This clonotype was seen more than once but under ten times. The chain carries TRBV27 and TRBJ2-3, with 11 bases aligning to TRBD1. Looked up from germline, CDR1 is MNHEY and CDR2 is SMNVEV (reference sequence). The CDR3 has 15 amino acids. V shed 6 bases and J 3 bases; nucleotides not matched to a gene: 5. CDR3 protein: CASSSGTGGTDTQYF. The CDR3 DNA reads TGTGCCAGCAGCTCCGGGACAGGGGGGACAGATACGCAGTATTTT.

The chain has TRBV25-1 and TRBJ1-2; tentative D call: TRBD1 (5 bases). V was pared by 3 bases and J by 8 bases, with 19 bases between. The germline gives CDR1 MGHDK, CDR2 SYGVNS. CDR3 size: 15 residues. The CDR3 sequence is CASSDHGEGLRGYTF. The DNA of the CDR3 is TGTGCCAGCAGTGATCACGGAGAGGGGCTGAGGGGCTACACCTTC.

The chain links TRBV29-1 to TRBJ1-1; 9 bases match TRBD1. Germline CDR1 and CDR2: SQVTM and ANQGSEA. The CDR3 consists of 13 residues. Germline trimming cut 7 bases from V and 4 bases from J; bases unmatched to any gene: 7. This CDR3 is CSAKTGGSTEAFF. The CDR3 nucleotides are TGCAGCGCTAAGACAGGGGGTAGCACTGAAGCTTTCTTT.

The rearrangement links TRBV9 to TRBJ2-5; D might be TRBD1 (5 bases). In germline, CDR1 is SGDLS, CDR2 YYNGEE. This CDR3 has 16 residues. Trimming removed 0 bases from V and 2 bases from J, with 14 bases in between. Here the CDR3 reads CASSVGVGVRQETQYF. The CDR3 DNA follows: TGTGCCAGCAGCGTAGGGGTAGGGGTAAGGCAAGAGACCCAGTACTTC.

This chain's CDR3 is CAWSAWGFGYGYTF. The DNA for the CDR3 is TGTGCCTGGAGCGCTTGGGGGTTCGGCTATGGCTACACCTTC. V is TRBV30 and J is TRBJ1-2; weak D call: TRBD1 (5 bases). V gave up 3 bases and J gave up 4 bases, with 15 bases separating them. Germline V lookup: CDR1 GTSNPN, CDR2 SVGIG (reference sequence). This CDR3 spans 14 amino acids.

The V gene is TRBV5-1, the J gene TRBJ2-1; D remains ambiguous. Germline assignment: CDR1 SGHRS and CDR2 YFSETQ. The CDR3 has 11 amino acids. V lost 1 base, J lost 8 bases, and 4 bases lay in between. The CDR3 is CASSLHDEQFF. CDR3 DNA sequence: TGCGCCAGCAGCTTGCACGATGAGCAGTTCTTC.

This clonotype is a singleton in its sample. The chain combines TRBV14 with TRBJ2-1; D unresolved. This CDR3 has 14 amino acids. The germline V gene encodes CDR1 SGHDN and CDR2 FVKESK. Trimming stripped 4 bases from V and 4 bases from J, with 11 bases between. The CDR3 spells CASSLSGPYNEQFF. The CDR3 DNA reads as TGTGCCAGCAGCCTCTCCGGGCCTTACAATGAGCAGTTCTTC.

The gene calls are TRBV29-1 and TRBJ1-2; 7 nucleotides agree with TRBD1. The CDR3 loop spans 13 amino acids. The germline CDR1 and CDR2 sequences are SQVTM and ANQGSEA. The CDR3 is CTISPTGDYGYTF. In DNA form, the CDR3 reads TGCACCATTAGCCCCACAGGGGACTATGGCTACACCTTC.

The V and J genes are TRBV2 and TRBJ2-1; a weak D match, TRBD1 (5 bases). Germline V gene lookup returns CDR1 SNHLY and CDR2 FYNNEI. CDR3 length: 13 residues. V was trimmed by 7 bases and J by 2 bases, leaving 9 bases between them. CDR3 sequence (DNA): TGTGCCAGCAACGCAGGGCCCTACAATGAGCAGTTCTTC. Residues: CASNAGPYNEQFF.

This clonotype was seen only once. The chain employs TRBV12-3 or TRBV12-4 and TRBJ1-1, with unresolved D. V was trimmed by 5 bases and J by 4 bases, leaving 14 bases between them. CDR3 length: 14 amino acids. CDR3 nucleotides: TGTGCCAGCAGTCCCGCGGGAAGTGTCACTGAAGCTTTCTTT. Protein product: CASSPAGSVTEAFF.

The genes are TRBV6-1 and TRBJ1-1; a possible D gene is TRBD1 (5 bases). Germline V lookup: CDR1 MNHNS, CDR2 SASEGT. V lost 7 bases, J lost 1 base, and 19 bases lay in between. This CDR3 region has 16 residues. In DNA, the CDR3 is TGTGCCAGCATACGGGGCTCCCGTTTTTCGAACACTGAAGCTTTCTTT. Encoded protein: CASIRGSRFSNTEAFF.

This clonotype appeared once. J is TRBJ2-2 and V is TRBV7-2, with D uncertain. Trimming took off 1 base at V and 0 bases at J, with 6 bases between the two ends. Germline V lookup: CDR1 SGHTA, CDR2 FQGNSA. CDR3 size: 15 residues. CDR3 nucleotide sequence: TGTGCCAGCAGCTTAGTCTGGCCGAACACCGGGGAGCTGTTTTTT. Protein product: CASSLVWPNTGELFF. The full variable domain, its missing parts supplied by reference TRBV7-2 and TRBJ2-2, is GAGVSQSPSNKVTEKGKDVELRCDPISGHTALYWYRQSLGQGLEFLIYFQGNSAPDKSGLPSDRFSAERTGGSVSTLTIQRTQQEDSAVYLCASSLVWPNTGELFFGEGSRLTVL.

This chain links TRBV30 with TRBJ1-2; D remains unclear. Trimming removed 2 bases from V and 4 bases from J, with 8 bases in between. Per germline, CDR1 GTSNPN and CDR2 SVGIG (reference sequence). There are 12 residues in the CDR3. The CDR3 sequence: CAWSTRVYGYTF. Written as DNA, the CDR3 is TGTGCCTGGAGTACGAGGGTCTATGGCTACACCTTC.

This chain links TRBV29-1 with TRBJ2-5, with a weak D call TRBD2 (5 bases). The V gene's germline CDR1 is SQVTM and CDR2 ANQGSEA. V lost 5 bases to trimming and J lost 3 bases, with 7 bases between them. The CDR3 spans 11 residues. The DNA of the CDR3 is TGCAGCGTTTCCGGGGAAGAGACCCAGTACTTC. Its translation: CSVSGEETQYF.

The chain employs TRBV30 and TRBJ2-5, with D maybe TRBD2 (6 bases). The CDR3 contains 14 residues. Trimming removed 0 bases at V and 2 bases at J, with 10 bases between. CDR1 GTSNPN and CDR2 SVGIG come from the germline V gene (reference sequence). CDR3 coding DNA: TGTGCCTGGAGTGTAAGGGACTTTCAAGAGACCCAGTACTTC. Translating gives CAWSVRDFQETQYF.

V usage is TRBV20-1 and J usage is TRBJ1-5, with TRBD1 as a possible D gene (5 bases). V lost 0 bases and J lost 9, with 15 bases in between. The germline V gene encodes CDR1 DFQATT and CDR2 SNEGSKA (reference sequence). This CDR3 has 14 residues. The CDR3 protein is CSAREGGGEGPQHF. Here the CDR3 DNA reads TGCAGTGCTAGAGAAGGTGGGGGAGAGGGGCCCCAGCATTTT.

The chain is built from TRBV29-1 and TRBJ2-6; a weak D match, TRBD1 (5 bases). The ends were cut back, 6 bases at V and 0 bases at J, with 9 bases in the middle. Germline CDR1 is SQVTM and CDR2 is ANQGSEA. CDR3 length: 14 residues. CDR3 nucleotides: TGCAGCGTCTCGACAGCCTCTGGGGCCAACGTCCTGACTTTC. This codes for CSVSTASGANVLTF. The entire variable domain, with the rest obtained from reference TRBV29-1 and TRBJ2-6, is as follows: SAVISQKPSRDICQRGTSLTIQCQVDSQVTMMFWYRQQPGQSLTLIATANQGSEATYESGFVIDKFPISRPNLTFSTLTVSNMSPEDSSIYLCSVSTASGANVLTFGAGSRLTVL.

This clonotype was recorded once. The V gene is TRBV3-1, the J gene TRBJ2-1; the D gene could be TRBD1 or TRBD2 (6 bases each). The CDR3 spans 11 residues. V gave up 10 bases and J gave up 12 bases, with 16 bases separating them. Germline V CDR1 and CDR2: LGHDT, YNNKEL (reference sequence). The CDR3 sequence is CATRGPSGQFF. CDR3 DNA sequence: TGTGCCACCCGGGGGCCGTCGGGGCAGTTCTTC.

V is TRBV29-1 and J is TRBJ1-2; TRBD1 agrees at 7 bases. Germline CDR1 and CDR2: SQVTM and ANQGSEA. There are 12 residues in the CDR3. Losses at the gene ends were 4 bases for V and 8 bases for J; bases not matched to a gene: 7. The DNA of the CDR3 is TGCAGCGTTGGACAGGGTAGTGGCGGCTACACCTTC. Protein sequence: CSVGQGSGGYTF.

This chain links TRBV29-1 with TRBJ2-7; no clear D gene. This CDR3 comprises 14 residues. The V gene lost 4 bases and the J gene lost 1 base, with 14 bases spanning the gap. CDR1 is SQVTM, CDR2 ANQGSEA, per germline. For the CDR3, the DNA is TGCAGCGTTGTAGGGCTCCGCTTTTCCTACGAGCAGTACTTC. It translates to CSVVGLRFSYEQYF.

The chain combines TRBV4-2 with TRBJ2-4; the D is unclear. The CDR3 runs to 15 residues. Per germline, CDR1 LGHNA and CDR2 YNFKEQ. V was shortened by 0 bases and J by 9 bases, with 15 bases between the two germline ends. CDR3 residues: CASSQDRLVMAIQYF. CDR3 DNA sequence: TGTGCCAGCAGCCAAGATCGGCTAGTCATGGCCATTCAGTACTTC.

The V gene is TRBV30, the J gene TRBJ2-3; D call uncertain. V lost 8 bases, J lost 3 bases, and 18 bases lay in between. This CDR3 has 14 residues. CDR1 is GTSNPN and CDR2 is SVGIG in the germline V gene (reference sequence). This CDR3 reads CARNGYQQTDTQYF. For the CDR3, the DNA is TGTGCCCGGAACGGGTATCAACAGACAGATACGCAGTATTTT.

As DNA, the CDR3 is TGTGCCAGCAGCCAAGATCCCTACCCTGCATATGGCTACACCTTC. This encodes CASSQDPYPAYGYTF. The V and J genes are TRBV3-1 and TRBJ1-2; D unresolved. Germline assignment: CDR1 LGHDT and CDR2 YNNKEL (reference sequence). The CDR3 covers 15 residues. Trimming pared 0 bases from V and 5 bases from J, leaving 13 bases between.

The chain uses TRBV3-1 and TRBJ2-3; the match to TRBD1 covers 7 bases. With V trimmed by 4 bases and J by 2 bases, 6 bases remained unmatched. In germline, CDR1 is LGHDT, CDR2 YNNKEL (reference sequence). The CDR3 length is 15 residues. CDR3 sequence reads: CASSPMGQNTDTQYF. In nucleotides, the CDR3 is TGTGCCAGCAGCCCCATGGGACAGAACACAGATACGCAGTATTTT.

The CDR3 loop is CASSLGSPTDTQYF. CDR3 in DNA: TGTGCCAGCAGCTTGGGCAGCCCCACAGATACGCAGTATTTT. The rearrangement uses TRBV7-9 and TRBJ2-3, with D uncertain. The V and J ends lost 3 bases and 2 bases respectively, with 9 bases between them. This CDR3 is 14 amino acids long. The germline CDR1 and CDR2 sequences are SEHNR and FQNEAQ (reference sequence).

The gene calls are TRBV24-1 and TRBJ2-1; TRBD1 is a possible D gene (6 bases). V lost 2 bases and J 0 bases, leaving 10 bases between the germline ends. The CDR3 contains 16 residues. The V gene's germline CDR1 is KGHDR and CDR2 SFDVKD. The CDR3 coding sequence is TGTGCCACCAGTGATTCAGGGGTAAGCTCCTACAATGAGCAGTTCTTC. It yields the protein CATSDSGVSSYNEQFF.

The chain links TRBV30 to TRBJ2-5; D perhaps matches TRBD2 (6 bases). Germline V gene sequence: CDR1 GTSNPN, CDR2 SVGIG (reference sequence). Trimming cost V 1 base and J 2 bases, with 11 bases left between them. This CDR3 has 14 amino acids. The chain's CDR3 is CAWSGGRRQETQYF. The CDR3 DNA reads as TGTGCCTGGAGTGGGGGGAGGCGGCAAGAGACCCAGTACTTC. The variable domain in full, with the rest retrieved from reference TRBV30 and TRBJ2-5, is SQTIHQWPATLVQPVGSPLSLECTVEGTSNPNLYWYRQAAGRGLQLLFYSVGIGQISSEVPQNLSASRPQDRQFILSSKKLLLSDSGFYLCAWSGGRRQETQYFGPGTRLLVL.